A selection of T cell receptor beta chains follows, all from one sample in a study of CD8 T cells in Susac syndrome. Each CDR3 protein is one row after TCRdb ran MiXCR on the immunoSEQ multiplex PCR reads. The sample holds more than 90,000 distinct CDR3 sequences, about 92% seen once. The sample taken for sequencing was CD4+ T cells from PBMCs. The source of these receptors is a human donor with multiple sclerosis. CDR3s leave out the opening cysteine and the closing phenylalanine or tryptophan.

V	J	CDR3
TRBV9	TRBJ2-2	ASSPRGTGELF
TRBV29-1	TRBJ2-5	SVEDLEYQETQY
TRBV7-9	TRBJ1-5	ASSLGNSNQPQH
TRBV5-5	TRBJ1-6	ASSLEGDSPLH
TRBV28	TRBJ1-5	ASSKGWQPQH
TRBV9	TRBJ1-2	ASSVAQPGAYGYT
TRBV9	TRBJ2-1	ASSPRQGHLSYNEQF
TRBV6-6	TRBJ1-5	ASSHDSYNQPQH
TRBV3-1	TRBJ2-6	ASSQRTEHSGANVLT
TRBV7-2	TRBJ1-2	ASSLGRVRNYGYT
TRBV30	TRBJ2-7	AWSVRRFSGEQY
TRBV14	TRBJ1-1	ASSQGQFMNTEAF
TRBV12-3/TRBV12-4	TRBJ1-5	ASSSQGAHQPQH
TRBV20-1	TRBJ2-1	SARTSYNEQF
TRBV7-9	TRBJ1-1	ASSLVANRVTEAF
TRBV7-3	TRBJ2-1	ASSPRTSGSTNEQF
TRBV7-7	TRBJ2-2	ASSSLGGELF
TRBV29-1	TRBJ1-2	SVRTGGLDGYT
TRBV7-3	TRBJ2-1	ASSLHDGANEQF
TRBV4-2	TRBJ2-7	ASSQGTSGGYEQY
TRBV7-6	TRBJ1-2	ASSPPPGTGVGYT
TRBV20-1	TRBJ1-6	SARQTGASPLH
TRBV29-1	TRBJ2-2	SVNTGELF
TRBV5-1	TRBJ2-4	ASGTGVGNIQY
TRBV15	TRBJ1-5	ATSRDLTGQPQH
TRBV3-1	TRBJ1-2	ASSQALYGYT
TRBV4-1	TRBJ1-5	ASSQPGKGDQPQH
TRBV7-2	TRBJ2-3	ASSSGHSSDTQY
TRBV10-3	TRBJ2-2	AIRPGQTGELF
TRBV5-1	TRBJ2-7	ASSLGQGAREQY